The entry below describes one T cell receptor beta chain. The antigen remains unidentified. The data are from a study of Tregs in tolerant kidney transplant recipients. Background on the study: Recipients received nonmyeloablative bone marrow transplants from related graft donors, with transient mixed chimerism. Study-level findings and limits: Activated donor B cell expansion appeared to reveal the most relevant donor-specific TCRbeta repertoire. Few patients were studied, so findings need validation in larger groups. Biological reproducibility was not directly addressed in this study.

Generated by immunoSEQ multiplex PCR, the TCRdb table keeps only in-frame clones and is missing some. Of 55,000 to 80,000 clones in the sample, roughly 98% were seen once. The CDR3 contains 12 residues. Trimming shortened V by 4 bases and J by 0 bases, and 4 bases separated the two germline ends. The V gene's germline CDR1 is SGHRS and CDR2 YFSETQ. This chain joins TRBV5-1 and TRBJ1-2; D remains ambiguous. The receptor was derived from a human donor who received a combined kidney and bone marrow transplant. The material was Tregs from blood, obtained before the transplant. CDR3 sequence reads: CASSPSNYGYTF. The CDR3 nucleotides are TGCGCCAGCAGCCCATCTAACTATGGCTACACCTTC.